One sample yielded the 24 T cell receptor beta chains listed below, sequenced in a study of vaccination and CD4 T cells after COVID-19. These receptors have no known antigen. At the Johns Hopkins FTIC core, DNA taken from cultured CD4+ T cells was sequenced by way of the Oncomine TCR Beta short-read assay. Each CDR3 protein is one row after TCRdb ran MiXCR on the PCR reads. The sample holds about 5,000 distinct CDR3 sequences, 60% seen once. Treatment denoted: roughly nine-day PBMC culture with coronavirus spike peptide pools or control peptides (ViraFEST assay). According to the study, CD4+ T cells from the unexposed donor were gathered ahead of the COVID-19 pandemic (2011-2018). Sequenced sample: CD4+ T cells from blood, cultured in vitro. The receptors come from a human donor in good health.

The chain has TRBV7-8 and TRBJ1-6; the D is unclear. V was shortened by 2 bases and J by 9 bases, with 8 bases between the two germline ends. From germline, CDR1 is SGHVS and CDR2 FQNEAQ. The CDR3 has 13 amino acids. As DNA, the CDR3 is TGTGCCAGCAGCTTACAGTGGATTTCACCCCTCCACTTT. It is translated as CASSLQWISPLHF.

The genes are TRBV2 and TRBJ1-2, with 9 bases identical to TRBD1. Losses at the gene ends were 4 bases for V and 8 bases for J; bases not matched to a gene: 8. The V gene's germline CDR1 is SNHLY and CDR2 FYNNEI. The CDR3 loop spans 14 amino acids. In DNA form, the CDR3 reads TGTGCCAGCAGTGTTGAGGTGGGGACAGGGGGCTACACCTTC. The encoded protein is CASSVEVGTGGYTF.

A few counts support this clonotype. The rearrangement uses TRBV7-2 and TRBJ2-7, with TRBD2 identical over 13 bases. The length of the CDR3 is 20 residues. CDR1 is SGHTA and CDR2 is FQGNSA in the germline V gene. Unmatched junction bases numbered 12, after V lost 1 base and J lost 0 bases. The CDR3 loop is CASSLDGTSGVLRSSYEQYF. The CDR3 DNA reads as TGTGCCAGCAGCTTAGATGGGACTAGCGGGGTACTAAGGAGCTCCTACGAGCAGTACTTC.

This chain uses TRBV20-1 with TRBJ1-2, with D maybe TRBD1 (5 bases). CDR3 size: 13 residues. Trimming pared 4 bases from V and 4 bases from J, leaving 13 bases between. Germline CDR1 is DFQATT and CDR2 is SNEGSKA (reference sequence). In DNA form, the CDR3 reads TGCAGTGCTAAATCAGGGTTCGGCTATGGCTACACCTTC. Protein sequence: CSAKSGFGYGYTF.

The CDR3 reads CASTPGRAGTQHF. CDR3 sequence (DNA): TGTGCCAGTACCCCGGGGCGGGCAGGGACCCAGCATTTT. The chain has TRBV19 and TRBJ1-5; D may be TRBD1 (5 bases). Per the germline V gene, CDR1 is LNHDA and CDR2 is SQIVND (reference sequence). V lost 7 bases and J 11 bases, leaving 18 bases between the germline ends. The CDR3 is 13 residues long.

The chain links TRBV12-3 or TRBV12-4 to TRBJ1-1; 9 bases map to TRBD1. J lost 6 bases, V lost 3 bases, and 5 bases had no gene match. This CDR3 comprises 14 residues. The CDR3 is CASSFNRGPAEAFF. The CDR3 DNA reads as TGTGCCAGCAGTTTTAACAGGGGGCCCGCTGAAGCTTTCTTT.

The DNA of the CDR3 is TGCAGTGCTAGACTGAGCTCCTACGAGCAGTACTTC. It yields the protein CSARLSSYEQYF. The J gene is TRBJ2-7, the V gene TRBV20-1, with D uncertain. The CDR3 spans 12 residues. The germline gives CDR1 DFQATT, CDR2 SNEGSKA (reference sequence). Trimming left V 2 bases short and J 0 bases short, with 5 bases between.

This clonotype came up a few times. The CDR3 DNA sequence: TGTGCCAGCAGTCCTAGACAGAGTAGCTCCTACAATGAGCAGTTCTTC. It yields the protein CASSPRQSSSYNEQFF. The J gene is TRBJ2-1, the V gene TRBV6-2 or TRBV6-3; D possibly corresponds to TRBD1 (5 bases). Trimming removed 5 bases from V and 0 bases from J, with 14 bases in between. This CDR3 is built from 16 residues. Germline CDR1 is MNHEY and CDR2 is SVGEGT.

This clonotype showed up just a few times. V and J are TRBV20-1 and TRBJ1-2; TRBD1 matches at 7 bases. The V gene end was trimmed by 8 bases and the J gene end by 0 bases; junction bases not matched to a gene: 21. The CDR3 covers 18 residues. Germline V gene data show CDR1 as DFQATT and CDR2 as SNEGSKA (reference sequence). The CDR3 loop reads CSTTQGVGETGTNYGYTF. Here the CDR3 DNA reads TGCAGTACAACCCAGGGGGTGGGGGAGACCGGAACTAACTATGGCTACACCTTC.

The V call is TRBV6-1, the J call TRBJ2-7; D perhaps matches TRBD2 (5 bases). V lost 3 bases, J lost 7 bases, and 31 bases lay in between. The CDR3 extends over 19 amino acids. The V gene's germline CDR1 is MNHNS and CDR2 SASEGT. The DNA for the CDR3 is TGTGCCAGCAGTGACATCACCCGTATGGTGTCAGCACTCGGGGAGGAGCAGTACTTC. This sequence encodes CASSDITRMVSALGEEQYF.

V and J are TRBV2 and TRBJ1-1, with TRBD1 as a possible D gene (5 bases). The CDR3 contains 15 residues. The V gene's germline CDR1 is SNHLY and CDR2 FYNNEI. The V and J ends lost 6 bases and 4 bases respectively, with 18 bases between them. CDR3 protein: CASRPSQPGGTEAFF. DNA of the CDR3: TGTGCCAGCAGACCCAGTCAGCCCGGGGGCACTGAAGCTTTCTTT.

The chain is built from TRBV6-1 and TRBJ1-5; tentative D call: TRBD1 (5 bases). This CDR3 spans 13 amino acids. Per germline, CDR1 MNHNS and CDR2 SASEGT. Trimming shortened V by 3 bases and J by 3 bases, and 6 bases separated the two germline ends. CDR3 DNA: TGTGCCAGCAGTGAGGGGCACAATCAGCCCCAGCATTTT. It translates to CASSEGHNQPQHF.

This clonotype was detected only once. The gene calls are TRBV2 and TRBJ2-7; D possibly corresponds to TRBD1 (5 bases). The CDR3 extends over 11 amino acids. V was pared by 6 bases and J by 6 bases, with 9 bases between. CDR1 and CDR2 (germline): SNHLY, FYNNEI. The CDR3 DNA reads TGTGCCAGCAGCAGGGAACTCGAGCAGTACTTC. This encodes CASSRELEQYF.

The CDR3 loop is CASSFDGDTDTQYF. CDR3 DNA sequence: TGTGCCAGCAGTTTCGACGGAGACACAGATACGCAGTATTTT. The J gene is TRBJ2-3, the V gene TRBV27; no definite D call. CDR1 is MNHEY and CDR2 is SMNVEV in the germline V gene (reference sequence). CDR3 size: 14 residues. Trimming took off 3 bases at V and 2 bases at J, with 9 bases between the two ends.

This clonotype was counted between two and nine times. The V and J genes are TRBV24-1 and TRBJ2-2; D gene uncertain. Germline-derived CDR1 and CDR2 are KGHDR and SFDVKD. The CDR3 runs 15 residues. Between the trimmed V and J ends, which lost 2 bases and 3 bases, there was a span of 9 bases. In DNA form, the CDR3 reads TGTGCCACCAGTGATTCCGTTGGGTACACCGGGGAGCTGTTTTTT. Its protein product is CATSDSVGYTGELFF.

The table lists this clonotype with a few counts. This rearrangement joins TRBV6-1 to TRBJ2-2, with a possible D match to TRBD1 (5 bases). The V and J ends lost 5 bases and 3 bases respectively, with 16 bases between them. The CDR3 is 16 amino acids. CDR1 and CDR2 (germline): MNHNS, SASEGT. The CDR3 region has the DNA TGTGCCAGCAGTCCCCACAGGACCACTTACACCGGGGAGCTGTTTTTT. This gives the protein CASSPHRTTYTGELFF.

The chain has TRBV5-4 and TRBJ2-5; 8 nucleotides line up with TRBD2. This CDR3 contains 15 residues. Per germline, CDR1 SGHNT and CDR2 YYREEE (reference sequence). The V segment lost 1 base and the J segment 5 bases; nucleotides outside the gene matches: 7. CDR3 residues: CASSLSGGLAETQYF. The CDR3 region has the DNA TGTGCCAGCAGCTTGTCGGGGGGGCTAGCGGAGACCCAGTACTTC.

V gene TRBV19 combines with J gene TRBJ1-1, with D perhaps TRBD1 (5 bases). V lost 7 bases and J 4 bases, leaving 25 bases between the germline ends. The germline V gene has CDR1 LNHDA and CDR2 SQIVND (reference sequence). The CDR3 is 17 amino acids. The CDR3: CASNSLGGRVSGTEAFF. The CDR3 DNA sequence: TGTGCCAGTAATTCTTTGGGGGGGAGAGTCTCCGGCACTGAAGCTTTCTTT.

Only a few counts were recorded for this clonotype. The chain carries TRBV6-5 and TRBJ2-3; 12 bases line up with TRBD2. V lost 4 bases to trimming and J lost 0 bases; unmatched junction nucleotides: 11. CDR1 and CDR2 from the germline V gene are MNHEY and SVGAGI. The CDR3 runs to 19 residues. This CDR3 is CASSSASGGASSSTDTQYF. The DNA of the CDR3 is TGTGCCAGCAGTTCGGCTAGCGGGGGGGCCAGTTCAAGCACAGATACGCAGTATTTT.

V usage is TRBV7-2 and J usage is TRBJ2-5; possible D gene TRBD1, 5 bases. Deletions cut 1 base from V and 2 bases from J, with 5 bases between. Germline CDR1 SGHTA, CDR2 FQGNSA. The CDR3 is 13 amino acids. CDR3 DNA: TGTGCCAGCAGCTTAGGACAGCAAGAGACCCAGTACTTC. This translates into CASSLGQQETQYF.

This clonotype has a handful of counts. This chain uses TRBV7-2 with TRBJ1-2; D not resolved. Trimming cost V 2 bases and J 8 bases, with 15 bases left between them. From germline, CDR1 is SGHTA and CDR2 FQGNSA. The CDR3 consists of 14 residues. The CDR3: CASSLSPNGWGYTF. The CDR3, as DNA: TGTGCCAGCAGCTTAAGTCCTAACGGCTGGGGCTACACCTTC.

This sequence joins TRBV20-1 and TRBJ1-2; no clear D. The V gene's germline CDR1 is DFQATT and CDR2 SNEGSKA (reference sequence). This CDR3 comprises 12 residues. V was trimmed by 5 bases and J by 4 bases, leaving 11 bases between them. In DNA form, the CDR3 reads TGCAGTGCTCAGGACGGCCTCTATGGCTACACCTTC. This translates into CSAQDGLYGYTF.

The CDR3 DNA reads as TGCAGTGCTAGACCAGGCCAGATCTACGAGCAGTACTTC. This translates into CSARPGQIYEQYF. This chain connects TRBV20-1 to TRBJ2-7, with unresolved D. Germline V gene data show CDR1 as DFQATT and CDR2 as SNEGSKA (reference sequence). The V gene lost 2 bases and the J gene lost 3 bases, with 11 bases spanning the gap. The CDR3 covers 13 residues.

The gene calls are TRBV27 and TRBJ2-5, with D perhaps matching TRBD2 (5 bases). Germline lookup yields CDR1 MNHEY and CDR2 SMNVEV (reference sequence). This CDR3 contains 13 residues. V lost 8 bases, J lost 2 bases, and 12 bases lay in between. For the CDR3, the DNA is TGTGCCAGCGGACGGAGCGGACAAGAGACCCAGTACTTC. This encodes CASGRSGQETQYF.